A single sample is the source of the 6 T cell receptor beta chains below, sequenced in a study of cytomegalovirus exposure and HLA in healthy donors. TCRdb's table, derived via immunoSEQ multiplex PCR, lists solely in-frame clones and lacks some. The table includes about 240,000 clones, 86% detected once. Sequenced: PBMCs. These receptors were collected from a woman in her 30s in good health and CMV-seropositive.

The gene calls are TRBV25-1 and TRBJ2-3; D may be TRBD1 (6 bases). The CDR3 is 17 residues long. Germline CDR1 is MGHDK and CDR2 is SYGVNS. Trimming stripped 0 bases from V and 2 bases from J, with 15 bases between. CDR3 DNA: TGTGCCAGCAGTGAATATTTTGAGGGACAACTCACAGATACGCAGTATTTT. Encoded protein: CASSEYFEGQLTDTQYF.

This chain links TRBV2 with TRBJ2-1; 8 nucleotides match TRBD2. The germline V gene has CDR1 SNHLY and CDR2 FYNNEI. The CDR3 has 17 residues. V shed 2 bases, J shed 4 bases, and the junction held 10 bases outside the gene matches. The CDR3 protein is CASSESGGVVEYNEQFF. In DNA, the CDR3 is TGTGCCAGCAGTGAATCCGGGGGGGTAGTAGAGTACAATGAGCAGTTCTTC.

This chain links TRBV27 with TRBJ1-5; TRBD1 is a possible D gene (5 bases). Germline assignment: CDR1 MNHEY and CDR2 SMNVEV (reference sequence). The CDR3 spans 14 residues. The V end lost 3 bases, the J end lost 5 bases, and 11 bases lay between the germline ends. The CDR3 DNA reads TGTGCCAGCAGTTTCCAGGGATCTGATCAGCCCCAGCATTTT. Translation: CASSFQGSDQPQHF.

CDR3 region: CASRDNQETQYF. The CDR3 DNA is TGTGCCAGCAGGGACAACCAAGAGACCCAGTACTTC. The V call is TRBV2, the J call TRBJ2-5; maybe TRBD1 (5 bases). Germline V gene data show CDR1 as SNHLY and CDR2 as FYNNEI. The CDR3 spans 12 residues. The V and J ends lost 6 bases and 0 bases respectively, with 5 bases between them. Full variable domain (rest looked up from reference TRBV2 and TRBJ2-5): EPEVTQTPSHQVTQMGQEVILRCVPISNHLYFYWYRQILGQKVEFLVSFYNNEISEKSEIFDDQFSVERPDGSNFTLKIRSTKLEDSAMYFCASRDNQETQYFGPGTRLLVL.

V gene TRBV7-6 combines with J gene TRBJ1-2, with 9 nucleotides matching TRBD1. Losses at the gene ends were 5 bases for V and 8 bases for J; bases not matched to a gene: 6. CDR3 size: 13 residues. Per the germline V gene, CDR1 is SGHVS and CDR2 is FNYEAQ. The CDR3 sequence is CASSLRQGEGYTF. The CDR3 DNA sequence: TGTGCCAGCAGCCTACGACAGGGGGAAGGCTACACCTTC.

V and J are TRBV27 and TRBJ2-7; perhaps TRBD1 as D (5 bases). Germline V gives CDR1 MNHEY, CDR2 SMNVEV (reference sequence). Trimming took off 5 bases at V and 12 bases at J, with 11 bases between the two ends. The CDR3 contains 10 residues. Here the CDR3 DNA reads TGTGCCAGCAGTGGGATACAGGCGTACTTC. As protein: CASSGIQAYF.